The 8 T cell receptor beta chains below come from one sample, sequenced in a study of T cells after yellow fever vaccination. TCRdb re-called the 5' RACE reads through MiXCR, storing one row per CDR3 protein. The table includes some 120,000 distinct CDR3 sequences, 8.9% detected once. The specimen was CD8+ T cells sorted from PBMCs, collected on the day of the yellow fever booster vaccination. All receptors derive from a man in his late teens or twenties who received the YFV17D yellow fever vaccine.

The V call is TRBV24-1, the J call TRBJ2-3; D might be TRBD2 (6 bases). V lost 5 bases and J lost 2, with 13 bases in between. The V gene's germline CDR1 is KGHDR and CDR2 SFDVKD. This CDR3 has 15 amino acids. The CDR3 nucleotides read TGTGCCACCAGTGCGGGGGATGCCCCCACAGATACGCAGTATTTT. Translated: CATSAGDAPTDTQYF.

The chain recombines TRBV2 with TRBJ2-3; D is unclear. Trimming left V 6 bases short and J 5 bases short, with 9 bases between. Germline CDR1 is SNHLY and CDR2 is FYNNEI. The CDR3 length is 12 residues. This chain's CDR3 is CASRGTLDTQYF. The CDR3 region has the DNA TGTGCCAGCAGGGGAACTTTAGATACGCAGTATTTT.

The V call is TRBV12-3 or TRBV12-4, the J call TRBJ2-3, with TRBD2 identical over 16 bases. The junction had 7 bases not matched to a gene; V was cut back by 5 bases and J by 2 bases. The CDR3 is 18 amino acids. The CDR3 DNA reads as TGTGCCAGCAGTCCGCTGGGACTAGCGGGGGGGGTCACAGATACGCAGTATTTT. It specifies CASSPLGLAGGVTDTQYF.

The V call is TRBV6-5, the J call TRBJ1-1; 7 bases fit TRBD1. V lost 0 bases and J lost 4; bases outside the gene matches: 8. Germline CDR1 MNHEY, CDR2 SVGAGI. The CDR3 spans 16 residues. This CDR3 reads CASSYSFTGAGTEAFF. For the CDR3, the DNA is TGTGCCAGCAGTTACTCATTCACAGGGGCTGGCACTGAAGCTTTCTTT.

This CDR3 is CASSTRSFNDRGGKSTEAFF. CDR3 in DNA: TGTGCCAGTAGTACCCGTTCCTTCAATGACAGGGGCGGTAAGAGCACTGAAGCTTTCTTT. The V gene is TRBV19, the J gene TRBJ1-1; 8 nucleotides line up with TRBD1. This CDR3 is 20 amino acids long. Losses at the gene ends were 4 bases for V and 4 bases for J; bases not matched to a gene: 23. CDR1 and CDR2 from the germline V gene are LNHDA and SQIVND (reference sequence). Using reference TRBV19 and TRBJ1-1 for the parts outside the CDR3, the full variable domain is DGGITQSPKYLFRKEGQNVTLSCEQNLNHDAMYWYRQDPGQGLRLIYYSQIVNDFQKGDIAEGYSVSREKKESFPLTVTSAQKNPTAFYLCASSTRSFNDRGGKSTEAFFGQGTRLTVV.

The J gene is TRBJ1-2, the V gene TRBV19; a weak D match, TRBD1 (6 bases). This CDR3 contains 12 residues. Germline V CDR1 and CDR2: LNHDA, SQIVND (reference sequence). The V gene lost 10 bases and the J gene lost 5 bases, with 14 bases spanning the gap. The CDR3 bases are TGTGCCACAAGGACAGTTCCTTATGGCTACACCTTC. Its protein is CATRTVPYGYTF.

The chain recombines TRBV6-2 or TRBV6-3 with TRBJ1-2, with D perhaps TRBD1 (5 bases). This CDR3 has 16 amino acids. Germline loops: CDR1 MNHEY, CDR2 SVGEGT. V was shortened by 6 bases and J by 1 base, with 18 bases between the two germline ends. The CDR3 coding sequence is TGTGCCAGCAGACCCCTAGGCCGGGGGGTTAACTATGGCTACACCTTC. As protein: CASRPLGRGVNYGYTF.

This clonotype was counted between two and nine times. The V call is TRBV29-1, the J call TRBJ2-1; 13 bases are shared with TRBD2. Trimming cost V 6 bases and J 4 bases; bases outside gene matches: 3. The germline V gene has CDR1 SQVTM and CDR2 ANQGSEA. This CDR3 contains 14 residues. CDR3 region: CSVGLAGTYNEQFF. The CDR3 nucleotides are TGCAGCGTGGGACTAGCGGGAACTTACAATGAGCAGTTCTTC.